What follows describes a single T cell receptor beta chain. The data belong to a study of blood T cell repertoires in COVID-19. Study information: Acute and convalescent COVID-19 specimens originated in the United States, Italy and Spain. T cells, B-cell-depleted T cells, or PBMCs supplied cDNA or gDNA.

CDR3 length: 16 amino acids. CDR1 LGHNA and CDR2 YSLEER come from the germline V gene. Trimming removed 2 bases from V and 1 base from J, with 14 bases in between. Authors' analysis steps: Cell counts per sample came from amplifying reference gene primers. Repertoires were generated with immunoSEQ multiplex PCR, while TCRdb's copy carries only in-frame clones and drops some. The V and J calls and clone size were taken over from that table, and D and trimming were inferred from the DNA. The sample has around 300,000 clones, about nine tenths seen once. J is TRBJ1-1 and V is TRBV4-3; D is perhaps TRBD1 (6 bases). This sequence originates from a woman aged 25 to 39 with active or convalescent COVID-19. Source material: peripheral blood. The chain's CDR3 is CASSQSRQDPNTEAFF. CDR3 coding DNA: TGCGCCAGCAGCCAATCGAGACAGGACCCGAACACTGAAGCTTTCTTT.